The 17 T cell receptor beta chains presented below share a single source sample, sequenced in a study of shared clonotypes between healthy human individuals. Profiling relied on immunoSEQ multiplex PCR, and the TCRdb table lists in-frame clones only, not all of them. The sample holds 2,100,000 or so clones, nearly 97% seen once. The sample consisted of naive CD4+ T cells sorted from blood. Subset described: CD45RA+ positively selected. All receptors derive from a man between 18 and 35 years old in good health.

The chain links TRBV28 to TRBJ2-5; TRBD2 might be the D (6 bases). This CDR3 comprises 15 residues. Trimming cost V 5 bases and J 5 bases, with 18 bases left between them. Per the germline V gene, CDR1 is MDHEN and CDR2 is SYDVKM. The CDR3 protein is CASSLVSGAVETQYF. CDR3 DNA sequence: TGTGCCAGCAGTCTGGTTTCGGGAGCGGTGGAGACCCAGTACTTC.

The CDR3 bases are TGTGCCAGCAGCCTGGGGGGACAGGGAAGGGAGACCCAGTACTTC. It specifies CASSLGGQGRETQYF. This rearrangement joins TRBV5-5 to TRBJ2-5; 9 nucleotides line up with TRBD1. The CDR3 is made up of 15 amino acids. Germline CDR1 is SGHKS and CDR2 is YYEKEE (reference sequence). Unmatched junction bases numbered 9, after V lost 4 bases and J lost 5 bases. Full variable domain (missing parts from reference TRBV5-5 and TRBJ2-5): DAGVTQSPTHLIKTRGQQVTLRCSPISGHKSVSWYQQVLGQGPQFIFQYYEKEERGRGNFPDRFSARQFPNYSSELNVNALLLGDSALYLCASSLGGQGRETQYFGPGTRLLVL.

For this clone: Other DNA sequences in this sample translate to the same CDR3. The chain links TRBV20-1 to TRBJ2-2, with D hard to call. This CDR3 has 11 residues. In germline, CDR1 is DFQATT, CDR2 SNEGSKA (reference sequence). V was pared by 3 bases and J by 4 bases, with 3 bases between. The CDR3 DNA follows: TGCAGTGCTAGCGGCACCGGGGAGCTGTTTTTT. The encoded protein is CSASGTGELFF.

J is TRBJ2-7 and V is TRBV7-6; 10 bases agree with TRBD2. The V segment lost 5 bases and the J segment 5 bases; nucleotides outside the gene matches: 9. CDR3 size: 15 residues. CDR1 is SGHVS, CDR2 FNYEAQ, per germline. The CDR3 is CASSRMSGGANEQYF. The CDR3 region has the DNA TGTGCCAGCAGCCGAATGAGCGGGGGGGCTAACGAGCAGTACTTC. Complete variable domain (other parts from reference TRBV7-6 and TRBJ2-7): GAGVSQSPRYKVTKRGQDVALRCDPISGHVSLYWYRQALGQGPEFLTYFNYEAQQDKSGLPNDRFSAERPEGSISTLTIQRTEQRDSAMYRCASSRMSGGANEQYFGPGTRLTVT.

This sequence joins TRBV10-3 and TRBJ1-1; D remains ambiguous. Germline V gives CDR1 ENHRY, CDR2 SYGVKD. Trimming shortened V by 2 bases and J by 7 bases, and 11 bases separated the two germline ends. The CDR3 covers 13 residues. CDR3 loop: CAISEGVGSEAFF. As DNA, the CDR3 is TGTGCCATCAGTGAGGGGGTAGGGAGTGAAGCTTTCTTT.

The V gene is TRBV6-5, the J gene TRBJ2-1; D gene uncertain. CDR1 and CDR2 from the germline V gene are MNHEY and SVGAGI. V was trimmed by 4 bases and J by 9 bases, leaving 10 bases between them. There are 12 residues in the CDR3. In nucleotides, the CDR3 is TGTGCCAGCAGTTCCCAACAATCTGAGCAGTTCTTC. This translates into CASSSQQSEQFF.

The gene calls are TRBV7-9 and TRBJ1-1; D is possibly TRBD1 (6 bases). V lost 5 bases and J lost 5, with 18 bases in between. The CDR3 covers 15 residues. The germline gives CDR1 SEHNR, CDR2 FQNEAQ (reference sequence). Written as DNA, the CDR3 is TGTGCCAGCAGCCCCTTTGCGGGGGCGAGGACTGAAGCTTTCTTT. Its protein product is CASSPFAGARTEAFF.

The V call is TRBV7-6, the J call TRBJ2-2, with D perhaps being TRBD1 or TRBD2 (5 bases each). The V end lost 5 bases, the J end lost 4 bases, and 26 bases lay between the germline ends. CDR3 length: 19 residues. CDR1 is SGHVS, CDR2 FNYEAQ, per germline. CDR3 amino acids: CASSPQPPVMGVPTGELFF. The CDR3 nucleotides are TGTGCCAGCAGCCCACAACCCCCCGTGATGGGGGTACCCACCGGGGAGCTGTTTTTT.

A word on this clone: The same CDR3 is also encoded by other DNA sequences in this sample. The chain links TRBV28 to TRBJ2-7; D ambiguous. The germline V and J ends were trimmed by 5 bases and 0 bases, with 11 bases remaining between them. The CDR3 has 14 amino acids. Germline V CDR1 and CDR2: MDHEN, SYDVKM. The chain's CDR3 is CASSPGSISYEQYF. The CDR3 DNA sequence: TGTGCCAGCAGTCCCGGGTCGATCTCCTACGAGCAGTACTTC. Looking up the rest from reference TRBV28 and TRBJ2-7 gives the full variable domain: DVKVTQSSRYLVKRTGEKVFLECVQDMDHENMFWYRQDPGLGLRLIYFSYDVKMKEKGDIPEGYSVSREKKERFSLILESASTNQTSMYLCASSPGSISYEQYFGPGTRLTVT.

This sequence joins TRBV28 and TRBJ1-5; D is uncertain. V was shortened by 7 bases and J by 2 bases, with 6 bases between the two germline ends. CDR1 and CDR2 from the germline V gene are MDHEN and SYDVKM. The CDR3 has 12 amino acids. The CDR3 DNA reads as TGTGCCAGCACCCGAGGCAATCAGCCCCAGCATTTT. As protein: CASTRGNQPQHF.

The chain is built from TRBV19 and TRBJ2-7; TRBD2 matches 8 bases. Germline V gene data show CDR1 as LNHDA and CDR2 as SQIVND (reference sequence). The V segment lost 3 bases and the J segment 6 bases; nucleotides outside the gene matches: 10. The CDR3 length is 15 residues. DNA for the CDR3: TGTGCCAGTAGTATCGGGGCGGGAGGTTCGGCCGAGCAGTACTTC. Encoded protein: CASSIGAGGSAEQYF.

The chain is built from TRBV9 and TRBJ2-3; 10 positions match TRBD2. The length of the CDR3 is 15 residues. V shed 4 bases and J 8 bases; nucleotides not matched to a gene: 10. CDR1 is SGDLS, CDR2 YYNGEE, per germline. CDR3 in DNA: TGTGCCAGCAGCCTCCACGAGCGGGAGGGAGGTACGCAGTATTTT. Its translation is CASSLHEREGGTQYF. Looking up the rest from reference TRBV9 and TRBJ2-3 gives the full variable domain: DSGVTQTPKHLITATGQRVTLRCSPRSGDLSVYWYQQSLDQGLQFLIQYYNGEERAKGNILERFSAQQFPDLHSELNLSSLELGDSALYFCASSLHEREGGTQYFGPGTRLTVL.

V is TRBV18 and J is TRBJ2-7; D is possibly TRBD1 or TRBD2 (5 bases each). Germline values: CDR1 KGHSH, CDR2 LQKENI. V was trimmed by 5 bases and J by 0 bases, leaving 8 bases between them. The CDR3 runs 13 residues. CDR3 nucleotide sequence: TGTGCCAGCTCAGGGACGGACTCCTACGAGCAGTACTTC. Its protein is CASSGTDSYEQYF. Full variable domain (rest looked up from reference TRBV18 and TRBJ2-7): NAGVMQNPRHLVRRRGQEARLRCSPMKGHSHVYWYRQLPEEGLKFMVYLQKENIIDESGMPKERFSAEFPKEGPSILRIQQVVRGDSAAYFCASSGTDSYEQYFGPGTRLTVT.

The chain couples TRBV25-1 to TRBJ1-4, with D unresolved. The CDR3 length is 13 residues. Germline V gives CDR1 MGHDK, CDR2 SYGVNS. Deletions cut 7 bases from V and 4 bases from J, with 10 bases between. CDR3 sequence (DNA): TGTGCCAGCATATCGCAGAATAATGAAAAACTGTTTTTT. Translating gives CASISQNNEKLFF.

This clone was observed once. At one of its ends the junction is not consistent with the germline gene, which may arise from a read error. The chain couples TRBV6-6 to TRBJ1-5; D uncertain. CDR3 length: 12 residues. From germline, CDR1 is MNHNY and CDR2 SVGAGI (reference sequence). The CDR3 loop is CASSYSKAEGSF. The CDR3 nucleotides are TGTGCCAGCAGTTACTCCAAGGCGGAGGGTTCTTTT.

The chain has TRBV28 and TRBJ2-3; D tentatively fits TRBD1 or TRBD2 (6 bases each). Germline V gene sequence: CDR1 MDHEN, CDR2 SYDVKM. V lost 6 bases, J lost 4 bases, and 17 bases lay in between. The CDR3 is made up of 15 amino acids. The CDR3 DNA reads TGTGCCAGCAGCACTTCTCGGGGGCTTCCAGATACGCAGTATTTT. It specifies CASSTSRGLPDTQYF.

The rearrangement joins TRBV7-9 to TRBJ2-5, with 9 nucleotides matching TRBD1. The CDR3 is made up of 16 amino acids. V lost 5 bases to trimming and J lost 1 base; unmatched junction nucleotides: 8. CDR1 is SEHNR, CDR2 FQNEAQ, per germline (reference sequence). Here the CDR3 DNA reads TGTGCCAGCAGCCACACCGGGACAGGGTCCCAAGAGACCCAGTACTTC. Its protein product is CASSHTGTGSQETQYF. The full variable domain, rest sourced from reference TRBV7-9 and TRBJ2-5, is DTGVSQNPRHKITKRGQNVTFRCDPISEHNRLYWYRQTLGQGPEFLTYFQNEAQLEKSRLLSDRFSAERPKGSFSTLEIQRTEQGDSAMYLCASSHTGTGSQETQYFGPGTRLLVL.